One and the same sample provided the 9 T cell receptor beta chains below, sequenced in a study of control samples from healthy donors and cancer patients. Data came from immunoSEQ multiplex PCR; TCRdb stores just in-frame clones and leaves some out. Of approximately 150,000 clones listed, about 91% were seen once; the top ten hold approximately 1.8%. Sequencing was performed on blood. Receptor source: a man younger than 30 in good health.

V usage is TRBV12-3 or TRBV12-4 and J usage is TRBJ1-1; D might be TRBD1 (6 bases). There are 13 residues in the CDR3. The V end lost 7 bases, the J end lost 3 bases, and 12 bases lay between the germline ends. The CDR3 nucleotides read TGTGCCAGCAACGGGGAGGGGGACACTGAAGCTTTCTTT. Amino acids: CASNGEGDTEAFF.

About this clone: No conserved phenylalanine or tryptophan ends this CDR3, so it is likely a read error. This chain links TRBV24-1 with TRBJ1-2; 10 nucleotides align to TRBD1. This CDR3 is 16 amino acids long. J gave up 4 bases and V 6 bases, and 10 bases lay outside the gene matches. From germline, CDR1 is KGHDR and CDR2 SFDVKD. CDR3 in DNA: TGTGCCACCAGTCCGGGGGCGGGACAGGGGAGCTATGGCTACACCCTC. It translates to CATSPGAGQGSYGYTL.

This clone has just one count. The chain joins TRBV9 to TRBJ2-7; TRBD1 agrees at 9 bases. J gave up 2 bases and V 4 bases, and 7 bases lay outside the gene matches. This CDR3 region has 15 residues. The germline gives CDR1 SGDLS, CDR2 YYNGEE. CDR3 bases: TGTGCCAGCAGCTCCGGACAGGGGCCTACCTACGAGCAGTACTTC. Its protein is CASSSGQGPTYEQYF.

The V call is TRBV6-1, the J call TRBJ2-2; D is undetermined. The CDR3 runs 14 residues. Germline CDR1 is MNHNS and CDR2 is SASEGT. V lost 3 bases and J 3 bases, leaving 8 bases between the germline ends. The CDR3 nucleotides are TGTGCCAGCAGTGATTACACAGACACCGGGGAGCTGTTTTTT. Translating gives CASSDYTDTGELFF.

The chain combines TRBV27 with TRBJ2-7, with 7 bases fitting TRBD1. CDR3 length: 15 residues. Germline V lookup: CDR1 MNHEY, CDR2 SMNVEV (reference sequence). After removal of 5 bases from V and 0 bases from J, the junction contained 7 bases not matched to a gene. The CDR3 DNA reads as TGTGCCAGCAGTCCGGACAGGCAGTCCTCCTACGAGCAGTACTTC. Translated: CASSPDRQSSYEQYF.

In its sample, this clone was seen once. The J gene is TRBJ1-6, the V gene TRBV3-1 (or the pseudogene TRBV3-2); TRBD1 might be the D (5 bases). V was shortened by 2 bases and J by 9 bases, with 14 bases between the two germline ends. The CDR3 covers 15 residues. CDR1 is LGHDT and CDR2 is YNNKEL in the germline V gene (reference sequence). The CDR3 protein is CASSQYAGGSSPLHF. In DNA form, the CDR3 reads TGTGCCAGCAGCCAATACGCGGGGGGGAGTTCACCCCTCCACTTT.

The gene calls are TRBV4-1 and TRBJ1-1; the D is unclear. The CDR3 is 14 amino acids. V dropped 4 bases and J dropped 6 bases, with 15 bases sitting between them. Germline V gives CDR1 MGHRA, CDR2 YSYEKL. The CDR3 sequence: CASSPKPGSSEAFF. As DNA, the CDR3 is TGCGCCAGCAGCCCAAAACCGGGCAGCTCTGAAGCTTTCTTT.

Only one count was recorded for this clone. The V and J genes are TRBV5-4 and TRBJ1-2; 8 nucleotides align to TRBD1. Germline CDR1 SGHNT, CDR2 YYREEE (reference sequence). The CDR3 contains 15 residues. Trimming at V came to 3 bases and at J to 1 base, leaving 5 bases not matched to a gene. The chain's CDR3 is CASSSTGGYNYGYTF. The CDR3 region has the DNA TGTGCCAGCAGCTCCACAGGGGGTTATAACTATGGCTACACCTTC.

As concerns this clone: Sequence at one end of the junction differs from germline and may be a read error. CDR3 sequence (DNA): TGCAGCGTTGAGGGGGACGGCGGCGCCGGTGAGCTGTTTTTT. It encodes CSVEGDGGAGELFF. The chain carries TRBV29-1 and TRBJ2-2; D may be TRBD1 or TRBD2 (5 bases each). This CDR3 is built from 14 residues. Germline V gives CDR1 SQVTM, CDR2 ANQGSEA.